This T cell receptor (beta chain) originates from a study of cytomegalovirus exposure and HLA in healthy donors. Study-wide results and caveats: It was confirmed in vitro that three of the CMV-associated chains were specific for CMV antigens.

This clone was seen once. Its target is unknown. Trimming removed 5 bases at V and 14 bases at J, with 10 bases between. Germline CDR1 reads SGHVS; CDR2 reads FQNEAQ. The length of the CDR3 is 11 residues. PCR primers comprised 60 Vbeta and 13 Jbeta primers. The data were produced by immunoSEQ multiplex PCR, yet TCRdb's version contains in-frame clones alone and is incomplete. The data hold 130,000 or so clones, with roughly 80% observed a single time. This receptor was taken from a man younger than 35 in good health and CMV-seronegative. Source material: PBMCs. The chain carries TRBV7-8 and TRBJ1-6; D ambiguous. The CDR3, as DNA: TGTGCCAGCAGCCCGGGTCCTACCCTCCACTTT. This translates into CASSPGPTLHF.